The 19 T cell receptor beta chains listed next were all sequenced from one sample in a study of blood T cell repertoires in COVID-19 (dated by TCRdb to 2020 to 2022). Receptor libraries were prepared by the immunoSEQ multiplex PCR assay. In its TCRdb copy, this immuneACCESS table keeps in-frame sequences only and misses some clones. Where compared with another copy, unresolved V genes explain less than half of these, and the others have no known cause. Within this sample are more than 150,000 clones, with 70% to 80% of them counted one time only. Approximately 12% of the sample rests with the top ten. The specimen sequenced was peripheral blood. All receptors come from a man aged 45 to 65 who had recovered from COVID-19.

This clone was counted once. This sequence joins TRBV5-1 and TRBJ2-2; possible D gene TRBD1, 6 bases. The CDR3 contains 14 residues. Trimming stripped 3 bases from V and 5 bases from J, with 11 bases between. Germline CDR1 is SGHRS and CDR2 is YFSETQ. CDR3 region: CASSSGHPTGELFF. The CDR3 region has the DNA TGCGCCAGCAGCTCGGGACACCCGACCGGGGAGCTGTTTTTT.

This clone was detected a few times. The chain has TRBV1 and TRBJ2-2; the DNA was not compared with TRBD2, the D call given in the table. TRBV1 corresponds to a pseudogene. This CDR3 is 17 amino acids long. Here the CDR3 reads CTSSQGSGLADTGELFF. CDR3 DNA sequence: TGCACCAGCAGCCAAGGGAGCGGACTAGCGGACACCGGGGAGCTGTTTTTT.

V is TRBV30 and J is TRBJ1-6; possible D gene TRBD1, 6 bases. The germline V and J ends were trimmed by 1 base and 7 bases, with 11 bases remaining between them. The CDR3 consists of 14 residues. Germline V lookup: CDR1 GTSNPN, CDR2 SVGIG (reference sequence). Written as DNA, the CDR3 is TGTGCCTGGAGTGGCCAGGGGTCGAATTCACCCCTCCACTTT. Its translation is CAWSGQGSNSPLHF. The full variable domain, completed using reference TRBV30 and TRBJ1-6, is SQTIHQWPATLVQPVGSPLSLECTVEGTSNPNLYWYRQAAGRGLQLLFYSVGIGQISSEVPQNLSASRPQDRQFILSSKKLLLSDSGFYLCAWSGQGSNSPLHFGNGTRLTVT.

The chain uses TRBV27 and TRBJ1-2; TRBD1 matches 8 bases. V gave up 4 bases and J gave up 1 base; unmatched junction bases: 2. The germline V gene encodes CDR1 MNHEY and CDR2 SMNVEV (reference sequence). CDR3 length: 14 amino acids. The CDR3 sequence is CASSYRGFNYGYTF. The CDR3 DNA follows: TGTGCCAGCAGTTACAGGGGGTTTAACTATGGCTACACCTTC.

The CDR3 spells CASSLGLSSGNTIYF. CDR3 sequence (DNA): TGTGCCAGCAGCTTGGGACTGAGCTCTGGAAACACCATATATTTT. The chain links TRBV5-6 to TRBJ1-3; D is uncertain. Between the trimmed V and J ends, which lost 0 bases and 0 bases, there was a span of 7 bases. The CDR3 spans 15 residues. Germline V CDR1 and CDR2: SGHDT, YYEEEE.

CDR3 protein: CASSRGLNGEQYF. The CDR3 DNA reads as TGTGCCAGCAGCCGTGGACTAAATGGGGAGCAGTACTTC. This sequence joins TRBV3-1 (or the pseudogene TRBV3-2) and TRBJ2-7, with D possibly being TRBD2 (6 bases). The CDR3 extends over 13 amino acids. Germline V gene data show CDR1 as LGHDT and CDR2 as YNNKEL (reference sequence). The V end lost 4 bases, the J end lost 7 bases, and 14 bases lay between the germline ends.

V usage is TRBV27 and J usage is TRBJ1-3, with TRBD1 as a possible D gene (6 bases). The CDR3 runs 15 residues. Germline lookup yields CDR1 MNHEY and CDR2 SMNVEV (reference sequence). V lost 6 bases and J 0 bases, leaving 12 bases between the germline ends. CDR3 residues: CASRSDRNSGNTIYF. For the CDR3, the DNA is TGTGCCAGCAGGTCCGACAGGAACTCTGGAAACACCATATATTTT.

The rearrangement uses TRBV5-1 and TRBJ2-3, with D unclear. CDR1 is SGHRS, CDR2 YFSETQ, per germline. The CDR3 runs to 15 residues. V lost 0 bases to trimming and J lost 3 bases, with 11 bases between them. The CDR3 is CASSLASHRTDTQYF. CDR3 DNA: TGCGCCAGCAGCTTGGCTAGTCACCGAACAGATACGCAGTATTTT.

This clone showed up just once. The chain combines TRBV18 with TRBJ2-3; the match to TRBD2 covers 9 bases. The CDR3 extends over 15 amino acids. Germline assignment: CDR1 KGHSH and CDR2 LQKENI. V trimming: 11 bases; J trimming: 4 bases; junction bases outside the gene matches: 13. The DNA for the CDR3 is TGTGCCCTTCACGGGCTAGCGGGAAGGTCAGATACGCAGTATTTT. This encodes CALHGLAGRSDTQYF.

A single count supports this clone. The gene calls are TRBV11-2 and TRBJ2-5, with a tentative D call TRBD1 (6 bases). The CDR3 sequence is 14 residues long. Germline V gene sequence: CDR1 SGHAT, CDR2 FQNNGV. V lost 4 bases and J 2 bases, leaving 11 bases between the germline ends. The CDR3: CASSWDNTQETQYF. The CDR3 coding sequence is TGTGCCAGCAGCTGGGACAACACTCAAGAGACCCAGTACTTC.

This clone was counted a few times. V usage is TRBV12-5 and J usage is TRBJ2-1; TRBD2 agrees at 11 bases. The germline V gene has CDR1 LGHNT and CDR2 FRNRAP. V lost 5 bases to trimming and J lost 5 bases; unmatched junction nucleotides: 5. The CDR3 has 15 residues. The CDR3 sequence is CASGQSTSGNNEQFF. CDR3 DNA: TGTGCTAGTGGTCAATCGACTAGCGGGAACAATGAGCAGTTCTTC.

V is TRBV9 and J is TRBJ2-3; D might be TRBD2 (6 bases). The V end was cut by 0 bases, the J end by 4 bases, with 12 bases between. CDR3 length: 15 residues. CDR1 and CDR2 (germline): SGDLS, YYNGEE. CDR3 bases: TGTGCCAGCAGCGTAGCTAGCGTTGGCGCAGATACGCAGTATTTT. Translated: CASSVASVGADTQYF.

V and J are TRBV28 and TRBJ2-7; 11 bases line up with TRBD1. The V gene end was trimmed by 5 bases and the J gene end by 4 bases; junction bases not matched to a gene: 4. Germline V lookup: CDR1 MDHEN, CDR2 SYDVKM. The CDR3 runs to 14 residues. CDR3 residues: CASSDGDRGYEQYF. The CDR3, as DNA: TGTGCCAGCAGTGACGGGGACAGGGGGTACGAGCAGTACTTC.

J is TRBJ2-7 and V is TRBV5-1, with TRBD1 matching over 7 bases. This CDR3 is 15 amino acids long. CDR1 and CDR2 from the germline V gene are SGHRS and YFSETQ. V trimming: 4 bases; J trimming: 6 bases; junction bases outside the gene matches: 13. This CDR3 reads CASSPDPRDSVEQYF. In nucleotides, the CDR3 is TGCGCCAGCAGCCCCGACCCCCGGGACAGCGTCGAGCAGTACTTC.

This chain joins TRBV12-5 and TRBJ2-3; D may be TRBD1 (6 bases). The germline V gene has CDR1 LGHNT and CDR2 FRNRAP. Trimming stripped 5 bases from V and 2 bases from J, with 8 bases between. The CDR3 length is 13 residues. In DNA, the CDR3 is TGTGCTAGTGGTCAGGGGTCCACAGATACGCAGTATTTT. Translated: CASGQGSTDTQYF. The full variable domain, completed using reference TRBV12-5 and TRBJ2-3, is DARVTQTPRHKVTEMGQEVTMRCQPILGHNTVFWYRQTMMQGLELLAYFRNRAPLDDSGMPKDRFSAEMPDATLATLKIQPSEPRDSAVYFCASGQGSTDTQYFGPGTRLTVL.

The table lists this clone with a count of one. The chain combines TRBV15 with TRBJ1-3; 8 nucleotides align to TRBD1. Trimming at V came to 1 base and at J to 0 bases, leaving 2 bases not matched to a gene. Germline lookup yields CDR1 LNHNV and CDR2 YYDKDF (reference sequence). CDR3 length: 16 amino acids. The CDR3: CATSRVGQGSGNTIYF. As DNA, the CDR3 is TGTGCCACCAGCAGAGTAGGACAGGGCTCTGGAAACACCATATATTTT.

The genes are TRBV19 and TRBJ2-2, with 9 bases matching TRBD2. Germline CDR1 reads LNHDA; CDR2 reads SQIVND (reference sequence). The CDR3 covers 15 residues. The J segment lost 5 bases and the V segment lost 6 bases, leaving 7 bases of the junction unmatched. CDR3 loop: CASRSSGRYTGELFF. CDR3 nucleotides: TGTGCCAGTAGAAGTAGCGGGAGATATACCGGGGAGCTGTTTTTT.

This clone was seen more than once but under ten times. The V call is TRBV7-6, the J call TRBJ2-5; 8 bases match TRBD2. The CDR3 runs to 15 residues. Germline CDR1 and CDR2: SGHVS and FNYEAQ. The V gene end was trimmed by 5 bases and the J gene end by 2 bases; junction bases not matched to a gene: 7. CDR3 in DNA: TGTGCCAGCAGCGGCAGCGGGAGTGGTCAAGAGACCCAGTACTTC. This translates into CASSGSGSGQETQYF.

The V call is TRBV6-6, the J call TRBJ1-3, with D hard to call. The length of the CDR3 is 14 residues. Germline assignment: CDR1 MNHNY and CDR2 SVGAGI (reference sequence). V lost 7 bases and J 4 bases, leaving 14 bases between the germline ends. The CDR3 nucleotides read TGTGCCAGCATATTGAACCCGGGAGGAAACACCATATATTTT. This gives the protein CASILNPGGNTIYF.